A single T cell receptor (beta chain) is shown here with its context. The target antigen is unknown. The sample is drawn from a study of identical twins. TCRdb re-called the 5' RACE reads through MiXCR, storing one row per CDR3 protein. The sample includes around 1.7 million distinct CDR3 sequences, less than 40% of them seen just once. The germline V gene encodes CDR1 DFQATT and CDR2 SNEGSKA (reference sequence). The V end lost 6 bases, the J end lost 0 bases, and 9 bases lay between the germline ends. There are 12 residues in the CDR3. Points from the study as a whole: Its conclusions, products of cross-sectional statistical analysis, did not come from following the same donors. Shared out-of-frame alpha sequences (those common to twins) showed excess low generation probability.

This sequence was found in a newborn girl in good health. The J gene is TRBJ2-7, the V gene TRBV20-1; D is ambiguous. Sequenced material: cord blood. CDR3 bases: TGCAGTGCAGGCAGGCCCTCCTACGAGCAGTACTTC. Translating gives CSAGRPSYEQYF.